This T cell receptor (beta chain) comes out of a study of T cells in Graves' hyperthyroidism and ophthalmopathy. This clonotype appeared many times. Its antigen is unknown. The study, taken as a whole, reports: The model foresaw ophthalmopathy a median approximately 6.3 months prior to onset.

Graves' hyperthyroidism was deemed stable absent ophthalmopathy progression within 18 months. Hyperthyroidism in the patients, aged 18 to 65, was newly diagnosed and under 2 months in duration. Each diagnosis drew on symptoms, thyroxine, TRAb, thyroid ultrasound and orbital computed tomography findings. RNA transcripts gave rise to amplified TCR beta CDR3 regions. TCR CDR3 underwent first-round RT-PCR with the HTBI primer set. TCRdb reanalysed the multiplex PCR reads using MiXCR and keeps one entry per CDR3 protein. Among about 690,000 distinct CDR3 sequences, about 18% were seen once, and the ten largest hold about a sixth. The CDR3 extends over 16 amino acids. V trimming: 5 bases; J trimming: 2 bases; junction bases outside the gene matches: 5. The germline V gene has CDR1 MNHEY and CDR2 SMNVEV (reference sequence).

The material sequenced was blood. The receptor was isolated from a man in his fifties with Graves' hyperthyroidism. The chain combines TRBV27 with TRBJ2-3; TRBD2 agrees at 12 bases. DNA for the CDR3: TGTGCCAGCAGTCCAAGACTAGCGGGAGTCACAGATACGCAGTATTTT. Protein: CASSPRLAGVTDTQYF.